The 17 T cell receptor beta chains listed next were all sequenced from one sample in a study of cytomegalovirus exposure and HLA in healthy donors. The PCR used 60 Vbeta and 13 Jbeta primers. Method: immunoSEQ multiplex PCR; TCRdb's copy keeps in-frame clones and lacks some. The table has approximately 85,000 clones, roughly 72% seen once. Sequencing was performed on PBMCs. These receptors originate from a woman aged 35 to 49 in good health and CMV-seropositive.

The gene calls are TRBV29-1 and TRBJ2-5; no firm D call. Germline CDR1 is SQVTM and CDR2 is ANQGSEA. This CDR3 comprises 12 residues. The ends were cut back, 4 bases at V and 4 bases at J, with 10 bases in the middle. The CDR3 coding sequence is TGCAGCGTTGTATGGCCGGGAGAGACCCAGTACTTC. It specifies CSVVWPGETQYF.

The rearrangement links TRBV7-9 to TRBJ1-2; 8 nucleotides line up with TRBD1. Germline assignment: CDR1 SEHNR and CDR2 FQNEAQ (reference sequence). Trimming took 1 base from V and 7 from J; bases not matched to a gene: 11. CDR3 size: 16 residues. CDR3 nucleotides: TGTGCCAGCAGCTTAGACTGGACAGGGAATGATAGTGGCTACACCTTC. The encoded protein is CASSLDWTGNDSGYTF.

This chain links TRBV19 with TRBJ1-2; D perhaps matches TRBD1 (5 bases). The CDR3 sequence is 16 residues long. Germline V lookup: CDR1 LNHDA, CDR2 SQIVND (reference sequence). Deletions cut 5 bases from V and 5 bases from J, with 21 bases between. This CDR3 reads CASSPRPGGSLYGYTF. For the CDR3, the DNA is TGTGCCAGTAGTCCTCGGCCCGGGGGATCCCTTTATGGCTACACCTTC. Using reference TRBV19 and TRBJ1-2 for the parts outside the CDR3, the full variable domain is DGGITQSPKYLFRKEGQNVTLSCEQNLNHDAMYWYRQDPGQGLRLIYYSQIVNDFQKGDIAEGYSVSREKKESFPLTVTSAQKNPTAFYLCASSPRPGGSLYGYTFGSGTRLTVV.

Turning to this clone: This is likely a read error, given that the CDR3 carries no conserved phenylalanine or tryptophan at its end. The chain uses TRBV29-1 and TRBJ2-7, with D maybe TRBD1 (6 bases). This CDR3 is 12 amino acids long. V lost 7 bases, J lost 0 bases, and 10 bases lay in between. Germline values: CDR1 SQVTM, CDR2 ANQGSEA. CDR3 in DNA: TGCAGCGCCACGACAGGCTCCTACGAGCAGTACCTC. It is translated as CSATTGSYEQYL.

The chain recombines TRBV2 with TRBJ2-7, with a weak D call TRBD1 (6 bases). V was trimmed by 4 bases and J by 6 bases, leaving 16 bases between them. Germline assignment: CDR1 SNHLY and CDR2 FYNNEI. CDR3 length equals 14 residues. The CDR3 reads CASSVKQGSGEQYF. The CDR3 DNA reads TGTGCCAGCAGTGTAAAACAGGGAAGCGGCGAGCAGTACTTC.

The gene calls are TRBV6-5 and TRBJ2-1; TRBD1 is a possible D gene (6 bases). There are 13 residues in the CDR3. Between the trimmed V and J ends, which lost 2 bases and 6 bases, there was a span of 8 bases. Germline CDR1 is MNHEY and CDR2 is SVGAGI. The CDR3 spells CASSYARGNEQFF. The CDR3 coding sequence is TGTGCCAGCAGTTACGCCAGGGGCAATGAGCAGTTCTTC.

The rearrangement links TRBV6-5 to TRBJ2-7; no definite D call. Germline lookup yields CDR1 MNHEY and CDR2 SVGAGI. The CDR3 consists of 14 residues. The V and J ends lost 0 bases and 6 bases respectively, with 12 bases between them. CDR3 in amino acids: CASSYSRLVAEQYF. CDR3 DNA: TGTGCCAGCAGTTACTCGAGACTCGTGGCCGAGCAGTACTTC.

This clone occurred a few times. The chain carries TRBV10-1 and TRBJ1-2; D call uncertain. This CDR3 comprises 13 residues. The ends were cut back, 2 bases at V and 2 bases at J, with 6 bases in the middle. Germline CDR1 reads WNHNN; CDR2 reads SYGVQD (reference sequence). The CDR3 reads CASSERRNYGYTF. DNA for the CDR3: TGCGCCAGCAGTGAGCGCAGGAACTATGGCTACACCTTC.

The chain is built from TRBV18 and TRBJ1-1, with unresolved D. The V gene lost 6 bases and the J gene lost 7 bases, with 21 bases spanning the gap. This CDR3 is 15 amino acids long. Germline V lookup: CDR1 KGHSH, CDR2 LQKENI. The CDR3 protein is CASSPSESSALEAFF. As DNA, the CDR3 is TGTGCCAGCTCTCCAAGCGAAAGCAGCGCCCTTGAAGCTTTCTTT.

J is TRBJ1-1 and V is TRBV21-1; TRBD1 is taken as the D call from the table, unchecked against the DNA. TRBV21-1 is given as a pseudogene. The length of the CDR3 is 20 residues. The DNA of the CDR3 is TGTGCCAGTCTAGCACTTTCTTCCCGGGACAGGGGTCCTAAGGACACTGAAGCTTTCTTT. It is translated as CASLALSSRDRGPKDTEAFF.

This clone was observed a handful of times. The chain links TRBV9 to TRBJ2-1; no reliable D call. Germline-derived CDR1 and CDR2 are SGDLS and YYNGEE. The CDR3 is 15 amino acids. Trimming took 0 bases from V and 2 from J, leaving 9 bases between them. The CDR3 DNA is TGTGCCAGCAGCGTAGTTTCGGGTGCCTACAATGAGCAGTTCTTC. This translates into CASSVVSGAYNEQFF.

J is TRBJ1-1 and V is TRBV6-1; 9 bases are shared with TRBD1. This CDR3 comprises 14 residues. V gave up 6 bases and J gave up 4 bases; unmatched junction bases: 6. CDR1 and CDR2 (germline): MNHNS, SASEGT. DNA for the CDR3: TGTGCCAGCAGCCCATTGACAGGGGGCACTGAAGCTTTCTTT. Protein sequence: CASSPLTGGTEAFF.

This clone was counted a few times. V is TRBV18 and J is TRBJ2-1, with 9 positions matching TRBD2. In germline, CDR1 is KGHSH, CDR2 LQKENI. V shed 1 base, J shed 9 bases, and the junction held 4 bases outside the gene matches. The CDR3 loop spans 14 amino acids. CDR3 DNA sequence: TGTGCCAGCTCACCACAGCGGGAGGAGGCTGAGCAGTTCTTC. This encodes CASSPQREEAEQFF.

The gene calls are TRBV27 and TRBJ2-1; 15 nucleotides agree with TRBD2. V shed 5 bases, J shed 4 bases, and the junction held 6 bases outside the gene matches. Germline V CDR1 and CDR2: MNHEY, SMNVEV (reference sequence). This CDR3 is 17 amino acids long. The CDR3 region is CASSLRTSGGAYNEQFF. The CDR3 DNA is TGTGCCAGCAGTCTACGGACTAGCGGGGGGGCATACAATGAGCAGTTCTTC.

The chain employs TRBV5-1 and TRBJ1-2, with TRBD1 matching 10 bases. The germline V gene has CDR1 SGHRS and CDR2 YFSETQ. The V segment lost 0 bases and the J segment 8 bases; nucleotides outside the gene matches: 10. This CDR3 comprises 16 residues. CDR3 bases: TGCGCCAGCAGCTTGGAGTATGGGGGGACAGGGGACGGCTACACCTTC. Its translation is CASSLEYGGTGDGYTF.

The chain recombines TRBV10-3 with TRBJ2-1, with D unclear. CDR3 length: 15 amino acids. CDR1 and CDR2 from the germline V gene are ENHRY and SYGVKD. Trimming shortened V by 3 bases and J by 3 bases, and 12 bases separated the two germline ends. The CDR3 coding sequence is TGTGCCATCAGTGACGTCCCGTCCTTCTACAATGAGCAGTTCTTC. Protein: CAISDVPSFYNEQFF.

The genes are TRBV6-5 and TRBJ2-7; the match to TRBD1 covers 7 bases. Germline CDR1 is MNHEY and CDR2 is SVGAGI. The CDR3 runs 14 residues. The V segment lost 6 bases and the J segment 3 bases; nucleotides outside the gene matches: 8. The CDR3 DNA is TGTGCCAGCAGCCTCTGGGGACAGAGCTACGAGCAGTACTTC. Its translation is CASSLWGQSYEQYF.